This TCR beta chain was sequenced for a study of T cells in Graves' hyperthyroidism and ophthalmopathy. This clonotype was seen a handful of times. As yet, its antigen is unknown. The CDR3 contains 20 residues. The V gene lost 0 bases and the J gene lost 0 bases, with 24 bases spanning the gap. In germline, CDR1 is LGHDT, CDR2 YNNKEL (reference sequence). Stable hyperthyroidism: no ophthalmopathy progression over 18 months of follow-up. PBMCs were sourced from roughly 9.1 ml fresh peripheral blood. Study-wide results and caveats: A 13 V-J model separated ophthalmopathy from stable hyperthyroidism.

Using RNA transcripts as the source, TCR beta CDR3 regions were amplified. During a first-round RT-PCR of the TCR CDR3, the HTBI primer set was used. MiXCR, run by TCRdb on the multiplex PCR reads, gives a single entry per CDR3 protein. The sample records hundreds of thousands of distinct CDR3 sequences, 12% to 15% being singletons. Input material: blood. V gene TRBV3-1 combines with J gene TRBJ2-7, with D perhaps matching TRBD1 (7 bases). This clonotype was obtained from a young woman with Graves' hyperthyroidism. This CDR3 is CASSQDDRVLRGTGSYEQYF. Here the CDR3 DNA reads TGTGCCAGCAGCCAAGACGACAGGGTACTACGCGGGACCGGCTCCTACGAGCAGTACTTC.